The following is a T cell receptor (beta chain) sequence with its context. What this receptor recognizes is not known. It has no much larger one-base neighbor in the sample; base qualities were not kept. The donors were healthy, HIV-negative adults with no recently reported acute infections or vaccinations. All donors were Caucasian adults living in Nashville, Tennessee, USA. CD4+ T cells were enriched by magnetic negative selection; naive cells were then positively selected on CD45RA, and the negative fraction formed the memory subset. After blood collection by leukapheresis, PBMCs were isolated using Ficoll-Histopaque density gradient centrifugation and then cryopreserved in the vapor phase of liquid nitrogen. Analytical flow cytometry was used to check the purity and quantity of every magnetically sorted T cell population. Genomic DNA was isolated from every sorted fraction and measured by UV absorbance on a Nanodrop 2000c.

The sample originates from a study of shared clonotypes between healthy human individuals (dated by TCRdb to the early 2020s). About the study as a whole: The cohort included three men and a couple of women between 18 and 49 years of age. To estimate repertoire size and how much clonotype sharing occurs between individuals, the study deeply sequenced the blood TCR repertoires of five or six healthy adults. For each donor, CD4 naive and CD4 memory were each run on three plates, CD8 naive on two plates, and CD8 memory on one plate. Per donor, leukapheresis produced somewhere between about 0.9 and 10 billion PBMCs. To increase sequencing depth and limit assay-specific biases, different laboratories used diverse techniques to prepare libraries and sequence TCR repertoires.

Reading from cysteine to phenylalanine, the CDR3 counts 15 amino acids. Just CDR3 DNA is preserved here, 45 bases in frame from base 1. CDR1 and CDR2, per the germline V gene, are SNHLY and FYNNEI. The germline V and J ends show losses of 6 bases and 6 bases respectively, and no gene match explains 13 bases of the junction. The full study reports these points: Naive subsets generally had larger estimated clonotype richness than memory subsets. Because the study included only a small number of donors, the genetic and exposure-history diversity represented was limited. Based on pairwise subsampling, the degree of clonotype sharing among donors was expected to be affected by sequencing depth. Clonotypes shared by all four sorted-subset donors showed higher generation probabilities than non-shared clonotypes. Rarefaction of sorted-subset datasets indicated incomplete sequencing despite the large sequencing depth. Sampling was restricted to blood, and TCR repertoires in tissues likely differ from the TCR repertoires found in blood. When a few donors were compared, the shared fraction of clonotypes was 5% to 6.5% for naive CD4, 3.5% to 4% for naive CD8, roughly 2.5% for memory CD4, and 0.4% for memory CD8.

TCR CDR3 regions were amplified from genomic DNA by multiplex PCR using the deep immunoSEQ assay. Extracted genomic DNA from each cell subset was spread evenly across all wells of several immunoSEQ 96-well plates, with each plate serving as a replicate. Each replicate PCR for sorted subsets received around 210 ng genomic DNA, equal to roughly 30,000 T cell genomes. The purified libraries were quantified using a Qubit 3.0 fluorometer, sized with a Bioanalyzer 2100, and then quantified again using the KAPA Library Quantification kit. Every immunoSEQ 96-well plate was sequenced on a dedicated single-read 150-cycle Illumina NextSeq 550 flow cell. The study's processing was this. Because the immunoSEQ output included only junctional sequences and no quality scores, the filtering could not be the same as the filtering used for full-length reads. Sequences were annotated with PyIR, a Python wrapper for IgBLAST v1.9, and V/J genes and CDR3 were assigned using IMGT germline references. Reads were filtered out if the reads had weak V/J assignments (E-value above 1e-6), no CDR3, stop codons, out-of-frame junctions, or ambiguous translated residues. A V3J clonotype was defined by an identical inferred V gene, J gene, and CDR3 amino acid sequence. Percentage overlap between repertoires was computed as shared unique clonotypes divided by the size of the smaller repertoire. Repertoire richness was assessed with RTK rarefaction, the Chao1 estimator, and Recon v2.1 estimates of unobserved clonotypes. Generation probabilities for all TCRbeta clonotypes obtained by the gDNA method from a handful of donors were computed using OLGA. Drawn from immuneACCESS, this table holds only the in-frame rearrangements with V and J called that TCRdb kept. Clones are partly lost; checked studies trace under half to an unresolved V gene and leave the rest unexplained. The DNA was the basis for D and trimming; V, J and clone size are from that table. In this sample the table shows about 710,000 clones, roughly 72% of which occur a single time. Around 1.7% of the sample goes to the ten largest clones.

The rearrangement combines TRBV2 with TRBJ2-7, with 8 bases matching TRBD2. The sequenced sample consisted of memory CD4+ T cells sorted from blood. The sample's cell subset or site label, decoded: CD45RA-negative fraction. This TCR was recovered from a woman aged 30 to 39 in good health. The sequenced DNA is TGTGCCAGCAGAGTAGAGCGGGAGCTCAGCGTCGAGCAGTACTTC. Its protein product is CASRVERELSVEQYF.